Each of the 2 T cell receptor beta chains below was sequenced from the same sample in a study of CD8 T cells in Susac syndrome. Random hexamers served to reverse transcribe roughly 0.5 to 1 ug RNA. TCRdb passed the immunoSEQ multiplex PCR reads through MiXCR, listing each CDR3 protein once. The sample lists 150,000 to 200,000 distinct CDR3 sequences; just over 90% were seen once. Sequencing used CD4+ T cells from PBMCs. These receptors were collected from a human donor in good health.

The V and J genes are TRBV19 and TRBJ2-6, with 8 bases fitting TRBD1. Trimming at V came to 5 bases and at J to 0 bases, leaving 12 bases not matched to a gene. Per the germline V gene, CDR1 is LNHDA and CDR2 is SQIVND (reference sequence). This CDR3 region has 19 residues. The CDR3, as DNA: TGTGCCAGTAGTGCCTTTCCCGGGACAGGTCGCTCTGGGGCCAACGTCCTGACTTTC. It encodes CASSAFPGTGRSGANVLTF.

This chain uses TRBV3-1 with TRBJ1-5; D is ambiguous. The V gene's germline CDR1 is LGHDT and CDR2 YNNKEL (reference sequence). This CDR3 comprises 14 residues. Trimming removed 0 bases at V and 6 bases at J, with 9 bases between. This CDR3 is CASSQEGGSQPQHF. The CDR3 nucleotides read TGTGCCAGCAGCCAAGAGGGAGGGTCTCAGCCCCAGCATTTT.